This TCR beta chain was sequenced in a study of cytomegalovirus exposure and HLA in healthy donors. Whole-study context: Unique TCRs numbering around 80 million, obtained from HLA-typed donors, made up an early data release.

With 4 bases clipped from V and 3 bases from J, the junction kept 5 bases outside the gene matches. The CDR3 runs to 14 residues. CDR1 is SGHTA, CDR2 FQGNSA, per germline. On this clone itself: Its antigen is currently unknown.

The study, taken as a whole, reports: Evidence from a later analysis indicated that most CMV-associated TCR beta chains looked HLA-restricted. A later analysis appeared to link common viral pathogens to several of the most significant clusters. Analysis was carried out at a later point, and it linked a missense DCLRE1C variant to TCR beta V- and J-gene trimming.

A multiplex PCR was run with 60 Vbeta primers and 13 Jbeta primers. Data came from immunoSEQ multiplex PCR; TCRdb stores just in-frame clones and leaves some out. In the table there are roughly 130,000 clones, 75% to 90% of which are singletons. This TCR was recovered from a woman in her forties in good health and CMV-seropositive. This chain links TRBV7-2 with TRBJ2-7, with 8 bases aligning to TRBD1. The sequenced sample consisted of PBMCs. CDR3 amino acids: CASSSRTGLYEQYF. CDR3 nucleotide sequence: TGTGCCAGCAGCTCTCGGACAGGGCTCTACGAGCAGTACTTC.